This T cell receptor (beta chain) was obtained from a study of identifying expanded T cells in peripheral blood. Trimming stripped 2 bases from V and 3 bases from J, with 8 bases between. CDR1 is SGHTA, CDR2 FQGTGA, per germline. The CDR3 is 13 amino acids. Produced via immunoSEQ multiplex PCR; TCRdb's table is partial and in-frame only. Among 50,000 to 60,000 clones listed, 65% to 90% were seen once. Broader study findings: Around 1.2 clones differed between technical replicates, versus about 15 and 19 over time.

Notes on this clone: Its antigen is as yet unknown.

The source is a person aged 18 to 70 in good health. The sequenced sample was blood. The chain couples TRBV7-3 to TRBJ2-7, with D unclear. CDR3 nucleotides: TGTGCCAGCAGCTTAGCAGCCCACTACGAGCAGTACTTC. Translation gives CASSLAAHYEQYF. The full variable domain, with the rest looked up from reference TRBV7-3 and TRBJ2-7, is GAGVSQTPSNKVTEKGKYVELRCDPISGHTALYWYRQSLGQGPEFLIYFQGTGAADDSGLPNDRFFAVRPEGSVSTLKIQRTERGDSAVYLCASSLAAHYEQYFGPGTRLTVT.